This entry concerns a single T cell receptor beta chain. Measured with immunoSEQ multiplex PCR; TCRdb has only the in-frame clones, and not every one. The data contain 55,000 to 70,000 clones, less than 90% of them singletons. The data were obtained in a study of OX40 agonist ivuxolimab in advanced cancers. Study-wide background: Patients were infused with ivuxolimab every 2 weeks at 0.01 to 10 mg/kg.

The CDR3 is 15 residues long. Germline V lookup: CDR1 SGHVS, CDR2 FQNEAQ. Between the trimmed V and J ends, which lost 4 bases and 0 bases, there was a span of 13 bases. The receptor was derived from an adult with an advanced solid tumor such as melanoma, head and neck, liver or kidney cancer. The V gene is TRBV7-8, the J gene TRBJ2-7; possibly TRBD1 for D (6 bases). Sequences were derived from CD4+ or CD8+ T cells sorted from blood, sampled in a trial of the OX40 agonist ivuxolimab. The chain's CDR3 is CASSSQLTGSYEQYF. The CDR3 DNA is TGTGCCAGCAGCTCCCAACTGACAGGCTCCTACGAGCAGTACTTC. The entire variable domain, with the rest obtained from reference TRBV7-8 and TRBJ2-7, is as follows: GAGVSQSPRYKVAKRGQDVALRCDPISGHVSLFWYQQALGQGPEFLTYFQNEAQLDKSGLPSDRFFAERPEGSVSTLKIQRTQQEDSAVYLCASSSQLTGSYEQYFGPGTRLTVT.